This T cell receptor beta chain was identified during a study of blood T cell repertoires in COVID-19. For the study at large: Researchers got acute and convalescent COVID-19 samples from the United States, Italy and Spain. PBMCs, B-cell-depleted T cells, or T cells provided the cDNA or gDNA that made up the material.

Per the authors' pipeline: It was from reference gene primer amplification that nucleated cell counts were estimated. TCRdb's copy holds only in-frame clones and misses some; the assay was immunoSEQ multiplex PCR. The V and J calls and clone size come from that table; D and trimming were worked out from the DNA. The sample records some 77,000 clones, around four fifths being singletons. The sequencing sample was made of peripheral blood. The source of this sequence is a woman aged 60-75 years with acute or convalescent COVID-19.

The CDR3 reads CASRKGSNQPQHF. Here the CDR3 DNA reads TGTGCCAGCAGGAAGGGGAGCAATCAGCCCCAGCATTTT. The genes are TRBV6-5 and TRBJ1-5; D perhaps matches TRBD1 (5 bases). Germline CDR1 MNHEY, CDR2 SVGAGI. Trimming left V 6 bases short and J 1 base short, with 7 bases between. This CDR3 is 13 amino acids long.